This passage covers 20 T cell receptor beta chains from one sample sequenced in a study of T cell repertoires in cytomegalovirus infection. TCRdb fed the reads into MiXCR, producing one record per CDR3 protein. The repertoire has around 100,000 distinct CDR3 sequences, more than 15% of them found once; the top ten carry about 8.8%. Sequences were obtained from PBMCs. All receptors come from a human donor in good health (CMV status not recorded). Some clones in this sample may be carry-over from other donors' samples.

This clonotype was counted many times. The rearrangement links TRBV7-2 to TRBJ1-5, with 7 bases fitting TRBD1. Looked up from germline, CDR1 is SGHTA and CDR2 is FQGNSA. The CDR3 has 17 residues. V was pared by 1 base and J by 2 bases, with 8 bases of the junction left unmatched. In DNA, the CDR3 is TGTGCCAGCAGCTTAGTGCCAGGGACAGATCGCAATCAGCCCCAGCATTTT. It specifies CASSLVPGTDRNQPQHF.

This clonotype was seen more than once but under ten times. This rearrangement joins TRBV25-1 to TRBJ1-2, with TRBD1 matching over 7 bases. The CDR3 is made up of 16 amino acids. Losses at the gene ends were 4 bases for V and 4 bases for J; bases not matched to a gene: 12. Per the germline V gene, CDR1 is MGHDK and CDR2 is SYGVNS. CDR3 in DNA: TGTGCCAGCAGTGGGACGACAGGGTTTTATATCTATGGCTACACCTTC. Encoded protein: CASSGTTGFYIYGYTF.

This clonotype was detected ten times or more. The CDR3 bases are TGTGCCAGCAGCTCTAGACCAGGGGGTTATGGCTACACCTTC. Protein product: CASSSRPGGYGYTF. The V call is TRBV7-2, the J call TRBJ1-2, with 7 bases identical to TRBD1. This CDR3 comprises 14 residues. The junction had 7 bases not matched to a gene; V was cut back by 4 bases and J by 5 bases. The germline gives CDR1 SGHTA, CDR2 FQGNSA.

The chain's CDR3 is CASSKSGQGAGELFF. DNA for the CDR3: TGTGCCAGCAGCAAAAGCGGACAGGGGGCCGGGGAGCTGTTTTTT. The chain recombines TRBV9 with TRBJ2-2; 10 bases agree with TRBD1. Germline CDR1 reads SGDLS; CDR2 reads YYNGEE. Trimming took 4 bases from V and 6 from J; bases not matched to a gene: 6. The CDR3 is 15 residues long. The variable domain in full, completed from reference TRBV9 and TRBJ2-2, reads DSGVTQTPKHLITATGQRVTLRCSPRSGDLSVYWYQQSLDQGLQFLIQYYNGEERAKGNILERFSAQQFPDLHSELNLSSLELGDSALYFCASSKSGQGAGELFFGEGSRLTVL.

This clonotype was seen more than once but under ten times. The J gene is TRBJ2-1, the V gene TRBV4-3; D is undetermined. Per the germline V gene, CDR1 is LGHNA and CDR2 is YSLEER. Trimming stripped 4 bases from V and 6 bases from J, with 19 bases between. This CDR3 region has 16 residues. The CDR3 loop is CASSLPQGDLRNEQFF. The CDR3 region has the DNA TGCGCCAGCAGCCTTCCGCAAGGAGACCTCCGCAATGAGCAGTTCTTC.

V is TRBV12-3 or TRBV12-4 and J is TRBJ2-1; TRBD2 aligns across 12 bases. J was trimmed by 2 bases and V by 5 bases; bases with no gene match: 4. The CDR3 has 16 amino acids. CDR3 amino acids: CASSPSGGATYNEQFF. CDR3 bases: TGTGCCAGCAGTCCTAGCGGGGGGGCCACCTACAATGAGCAGTTCTTC.

This clonotype was counted ten times or more. This chain uses TRBV7-2 with TRBJ2-7, with D possibly called TRBD1 or TRBD2 (5 bases each). CDR1 and CDR2 from the germline V gene are SGHTA and FQGNSA. The CDR3 has 14 amino acids. Trimming shortened V by 2 bases and J by 3 bases, and 11 bases separated the two germline ends. The CDR3 sequence is CASSLSGRNYEQYF. The CDR3 DNA reads as TGTGCCAGCAGCTTATCGGGGCGGAACTACGAGCAGTACTTC.

The CDR3 here is CASSVGQGLSYEQYF. CDR3 nucleotide sequence: TGTGCCAGCAGCGTCGGACAGGGGCTATCCTACGAGCAGTACTTC. This rearrangement joins TRBV6-5 to TRBJ2-7, with 9 bases aligning to TRBD1. Germline lookup yields CDR1 MNHEY and CDR2 SVGAGI. With V trimmed by 6 bases and J by 1 base, 7 bases remained unmatched. CDR3 size: 15 residues.

This clonotype showed up just a few times. The gene calls are TRBV7-9 and TRBJ2-7; maybe TRBD1 (5 bases). V lost 7 bases and J lost 3, with 7 bases in between. This CDR3 region has 11 residues. CDR1 and CDR2 from the germline V gene are SEHNR and FQNEAQ (reference sequence). The CDR3 DNA sequence: TGTGCCAGCACTCAGGGCTACGAGCAGTACTTC. Amino acids: CASTQGYEQYF.

Many counts were recorded for this clonotype. This chain connects TRBV7-2 to TRBJ2-2; 9 positions match TRBD2. J was trimmed by 5 bases and V by 6 bases; bases with no gene match: 7. The CDR3 runs 15 residues. Germline V gives CDR1 SGHTA, CDR2 FQGNSA. The CDR3 loop reads CASRTPTSGTGELFF. The CDR3, as DNA: TGTGCCAGCAGAACCCCGACTAGCGGTACCGGGGAGCTGTTTTTT.

This clonotype was seen only a few times. This rearrangement joins TRBV28 to TRBJ1-4; D is unresolved. The CDR3 covers 13 residues. Looked up from germline, CDR1 is MDHEN and CDR2 is SYDVKM. V was clipped by 5 bases and J by 4 bases, with 8 bases between them. The CDR3 DNA reads TGTGCCAGCAGTACCCCGAATAATGAAAAACTGTTTTTT. Translated, it gives CASSTPNNEKLFF.

At least ten counts were recorded for this clonotype. The chain employs TRBV20-1 and TRBJ2-2, with D possibly being TRBD2 (5 bases). Trimming took off 3 bases at V and 3 bases at J, with 8 bases between the two ends. The CDR3 totals 13 residues. Germline values: CDR1 DFQATT, CDR2 SNEGSKA (reference sequence). The CDR3 sequence is CSARQEDTGELFF. The CDR3 region has the DNA TGCAGTGCTAGGCAGGAGGACACCGGGGAGCTGTTTTTT.

With respect to this clonotype: One end of the junction is discordant with germline, which a read error may explain. The V and J genes are TRBV12-3 or TRBV12-4 and TRBJ2-3, with D hard to call. The CDR3 sequence is 13 residues long. CDR3 protein: CASSFIPTDSQYF. DNA of the CDR3: TGTGCCAGCAGTTTTATACCAACAGATTCGCAGTATTTT.

The table lists this clonotype with a few counts. This rearrangement joins TRBV20-1 to TRBJ1-2; D is undetermined. V was clipped by 0 bases and J by 2 bases, with 10 bases between them. Germline V lookup: CDR1 DFQATT, CDR2 SNEGSKA (reference sequence). This CDR3 has 14 amino acids. The CDR3, as DNA: TGCAGTGCTAGAGATTCGGCCGGCAACTATGGCTACACCTTC. This gives the protein CSARDSAGNYGYTF.

V and J are TRBV18 and TRBJ2-7; a possible D gene is TRBD1 (6 bases). V shed 3 bases and J shed 3 bases, with 15 bases lying between them. This CDR3 spans 15 amino acids. Per germline, CDR1 KGHSH and CDR2 LQKENI. CDR3 loop: CASSPDRSRNYEQYF. As DNA, the CDR3 is TGTGCCAGCTCACCCGACAGGAGCCGAAACTACGAGCAGTACTTC. Variable domain in full (rest from reference TRBV18 and TRBJ2-7): NAGVMQNPRHLVRRRGQEARLRCSPMKGHSHVYWYRQLPEEGLKFMVYLQKENIIDESGMPKERFSAEFPKEGPSILRIQQVVRGDSAAYFCASSPDRSRNYEQYFGPGTRLTVT.

This clonotype was counted at least ten times. The rearrangement uses TRBV6-2 or TRBV6-3 and TRBJ2-7; D may be TRBD2 (6 bases). The CDR3 is 13 residues long. CDR1 MNHEY and CDR2 SVGEGT come from the germline V gene. V dropped 0 bases and J dropped 8 bases, with 11 bases sitting between them. As DNA, the CDR3 is TGTGCCAGCAGTTACTCGCGGGGACCTAAGCAGTACTTC. Its protein is CASSYSRGPKQYF.

This chain links TRBV12-3 or TRBV12-4 with TRBJ1-5; D remains unclear. V was clipped by 5 bases and J by 5 bases, with 13 bases between them. The CDR3 loop spans 14 amino acids. CDR3 nucleotides: TGTGCCAGCAGTAAAACAGTGGACCATCAGCCCCAGCATTTT. Protein: CASSKTVDHQPQHF.

This clonotype appeared many times. This CDR3 is CASSVSGNTEAFF. CDR3 coding DNA: TGTGCCAGCAGCGTGTCGGGGAACACTGAAGCTTTCTTT. The chain has TRBV9 and TRBJ1-1, with D unresolved. The CDR3 is 13 amino acids. CDR1 is SGDLS, CDR2 YYNGEE, per germline. V lost 2 bases and J lost 1, with 6 bases in between.

This clonotype was detected ten times or more. The V call is TRBV12-3 or TRBV12-4, the J call TRBJ2-4, with a possible D match to TRBD2 (6 bases). V was cut by 3 bases and J by 6 bases, with 15 bases left in between. The CDR3 runs 15 residues. CDR3 residues: CASSFEGLSGNIQYF. CDR3 DNA sequence: TGTGCCAGCAGTTTTGAGGGACTCTCCGGAAACATTCAGTACTTC.

The chain recombines TRBV12-3 or TRBV12-4 with TRBJ1-1, with TRBD1 as a possible D gene (6 bases). Trimming cost V 6 bases and J 4 bases, with 15 bases left between them. This CDR3 is built from 14 residues. CDR3 region: CASSGQGMGTEAFF. The CDR3 nucleotides are TGTGCCAGCAGCGGTCAGGGGATGGGCACTGAAGCTTTCTTT.